This T cell receptor (beta chain) was retrieved from a study of regulatory T cells in long-lasting Graves disease. Time point of the sample: newly diagnosed GD, antithyroid drugs for less than 3 months. TCR sequences were obtained from RNA taken from PBMCs. Investigators prepared the TCR beta libraries by applying iRepertoire HTBI primers and Arm-PCR of CDR3 regions. TCRdb re-analysed the multiplex PCR reads in MiXCR, keeping a single row per CDR3 protein. This table has more than 300,000 distinct CDR3 sequences, 15% to 20% appearing once. Germline V gives CDR1 DFQATT, CDR2 SNEGSKA (reference sequence). The CDR3 is 9 amino acids in total, end residues counted. With respect to this clonotype: It is likely a read error, because the conserved phenylalanine at the end of the CDR3 is missing. It is unclear where the CDR3 begins or ends on the DNA, so no DNA is shown, and the CDR3 is as TCRdb lists it.

The data were also submitted as part of a second study, on T cells in Graves' hyperthyroidism and ophthalmopathy.

The sequencing here drew on peripheral blood mononuclear cells (PBMCs), taken at new diagnosis, from a patient treated with antithyroid drugs. The V gene is TRBV20-1, the J gene TRBJ2-7; TRBD2 is the table's D call and was not checked against the DNA. The source of this sequence is a woman between 18 and 29 years old with Graves disease. The CDR3 loop is CSATPSGTS.